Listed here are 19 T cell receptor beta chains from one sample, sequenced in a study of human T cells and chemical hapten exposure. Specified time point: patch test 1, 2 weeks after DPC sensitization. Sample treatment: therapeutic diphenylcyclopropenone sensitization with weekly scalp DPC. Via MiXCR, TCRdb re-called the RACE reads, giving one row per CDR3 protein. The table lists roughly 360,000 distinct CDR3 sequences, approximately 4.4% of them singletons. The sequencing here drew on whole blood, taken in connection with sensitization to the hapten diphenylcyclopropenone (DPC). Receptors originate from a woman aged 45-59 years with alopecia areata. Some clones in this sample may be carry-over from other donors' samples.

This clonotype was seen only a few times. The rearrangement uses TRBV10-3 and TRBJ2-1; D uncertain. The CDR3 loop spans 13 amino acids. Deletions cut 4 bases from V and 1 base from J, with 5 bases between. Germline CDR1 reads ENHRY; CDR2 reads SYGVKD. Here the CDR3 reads CAISGVSYNEQFF. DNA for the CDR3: TGTGCCATCAGTGGGGTTTCCTACAATGAGCAGTTCTTC.

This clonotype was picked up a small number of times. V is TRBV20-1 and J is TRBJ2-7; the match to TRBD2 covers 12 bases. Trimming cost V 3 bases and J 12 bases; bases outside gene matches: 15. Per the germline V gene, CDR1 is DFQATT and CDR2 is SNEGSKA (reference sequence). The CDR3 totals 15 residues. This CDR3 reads CSASPLAGGPASGYF. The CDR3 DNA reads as TGCAGTGCTAGCCCCCTAGCGGGAGGGCCAGCCAGTGGGTACTTC.

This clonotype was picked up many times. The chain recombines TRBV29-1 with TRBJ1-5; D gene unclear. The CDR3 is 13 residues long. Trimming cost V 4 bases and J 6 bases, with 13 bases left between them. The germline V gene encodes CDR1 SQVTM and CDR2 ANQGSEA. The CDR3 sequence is CSVGRGSGQPQHF. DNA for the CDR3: TGCAGCGTTGGTCGGGGTTCGGGTCAGCCCCAGCATTTT.

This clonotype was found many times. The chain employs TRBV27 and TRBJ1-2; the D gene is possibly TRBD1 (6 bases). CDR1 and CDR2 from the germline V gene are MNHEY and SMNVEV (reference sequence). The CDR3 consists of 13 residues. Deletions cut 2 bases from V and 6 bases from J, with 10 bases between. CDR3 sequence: CASSLQGYDGYTF. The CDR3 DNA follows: TGTGCCAGCAGTTTACAGGGGTACGATGGCTACACCTTC.

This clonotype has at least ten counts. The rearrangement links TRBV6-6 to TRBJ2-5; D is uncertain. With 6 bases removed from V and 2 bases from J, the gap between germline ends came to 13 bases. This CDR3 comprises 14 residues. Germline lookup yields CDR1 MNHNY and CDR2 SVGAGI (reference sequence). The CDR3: CASSYRSVQETQYF. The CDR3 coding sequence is TGTGCCAGCAGCTACCGGTCGGTTCAAGAGACCCAGTACTTC.

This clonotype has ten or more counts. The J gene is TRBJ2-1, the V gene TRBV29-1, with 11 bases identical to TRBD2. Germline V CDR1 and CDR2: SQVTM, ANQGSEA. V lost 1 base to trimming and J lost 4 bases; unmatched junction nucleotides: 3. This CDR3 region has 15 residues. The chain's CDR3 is CSVEGGLAVYNEQFF. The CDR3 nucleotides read TGCAGCGTTGAAGGGGGACTAGCGGTGTACAATGAGCAGTTCTTC.

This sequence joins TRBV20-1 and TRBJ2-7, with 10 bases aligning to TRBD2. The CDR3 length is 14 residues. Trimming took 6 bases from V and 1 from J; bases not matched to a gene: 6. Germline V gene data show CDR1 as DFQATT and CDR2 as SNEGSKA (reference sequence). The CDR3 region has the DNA TGCAGTGCGTATAGCGGGAGGCTATCCTACGAGCAGTACTTC. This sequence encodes CSAYSGRLSYEQYF.

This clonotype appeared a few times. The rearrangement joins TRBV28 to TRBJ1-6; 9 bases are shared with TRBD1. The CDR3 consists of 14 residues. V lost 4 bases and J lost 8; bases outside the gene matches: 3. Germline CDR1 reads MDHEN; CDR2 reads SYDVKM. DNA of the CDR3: TGTGCCAGCAGTTACAGGGGGCAGGATTCACCCCTCCACTTT. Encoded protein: CASSYRGQDSPLHF.

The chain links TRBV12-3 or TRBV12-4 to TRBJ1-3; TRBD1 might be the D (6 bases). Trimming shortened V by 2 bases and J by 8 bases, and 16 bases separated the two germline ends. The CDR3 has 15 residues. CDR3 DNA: TGTGCCAGCAGTTTATCCCAGGGGATTTTGGACACCATATATTTT. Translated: CASSLSQGILDTIYF.

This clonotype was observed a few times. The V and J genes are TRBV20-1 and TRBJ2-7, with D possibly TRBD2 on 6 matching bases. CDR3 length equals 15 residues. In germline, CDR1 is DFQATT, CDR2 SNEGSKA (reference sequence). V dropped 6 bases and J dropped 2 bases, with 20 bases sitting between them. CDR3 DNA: TGCAGTGCCCCACTGGGTAAGGGGAGGACCTACGAGCAGTACTTC. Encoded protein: CSAPLGKGRTYEQYF.

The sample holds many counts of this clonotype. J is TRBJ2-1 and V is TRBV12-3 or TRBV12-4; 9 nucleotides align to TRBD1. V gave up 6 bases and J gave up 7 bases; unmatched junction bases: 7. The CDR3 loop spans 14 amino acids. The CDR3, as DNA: TGTGCCAGCAGCCCCGGGACAGGGCTGAATGAGCAGTTCTTC. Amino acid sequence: CASSPGTGLNEQFF.

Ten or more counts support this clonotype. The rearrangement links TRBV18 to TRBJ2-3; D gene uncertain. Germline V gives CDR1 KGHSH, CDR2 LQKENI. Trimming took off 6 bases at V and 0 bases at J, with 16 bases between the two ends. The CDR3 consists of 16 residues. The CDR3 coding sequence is TGTGCCAGCTCGCCTCTCGGTGCGACTAGCACAGATACGCAGTATTTT. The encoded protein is CASSPLGATSTDTQYF.

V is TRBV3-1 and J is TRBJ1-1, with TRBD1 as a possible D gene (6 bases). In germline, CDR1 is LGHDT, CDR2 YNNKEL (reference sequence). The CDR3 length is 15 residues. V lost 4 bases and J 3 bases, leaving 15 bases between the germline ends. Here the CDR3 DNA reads TGTGCCAGCAGCCGGGAACAGGGTCGGTACACTGAAGCTTTCTTT. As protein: CASSREQGRYTEAFF.

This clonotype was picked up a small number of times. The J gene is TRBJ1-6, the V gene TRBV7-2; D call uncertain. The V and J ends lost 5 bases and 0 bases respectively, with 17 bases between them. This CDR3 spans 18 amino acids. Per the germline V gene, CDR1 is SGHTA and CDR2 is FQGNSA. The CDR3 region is CASSPRWQQSSYNSPLHF. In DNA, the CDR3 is TGTGCCAGCAGCCCCCGATGGCAACAGAGCTCCTATAATTCACCCCTCCACTTT.

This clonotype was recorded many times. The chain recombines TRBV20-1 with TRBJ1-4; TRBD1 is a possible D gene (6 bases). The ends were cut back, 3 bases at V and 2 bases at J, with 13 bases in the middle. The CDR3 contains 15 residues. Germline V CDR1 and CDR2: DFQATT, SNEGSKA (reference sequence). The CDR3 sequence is CSARTGVSTNEKLFF. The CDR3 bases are TGCAGTGCTAGGACAGGCGTCTCGACTAATGAAAAACTGTTTTTT.

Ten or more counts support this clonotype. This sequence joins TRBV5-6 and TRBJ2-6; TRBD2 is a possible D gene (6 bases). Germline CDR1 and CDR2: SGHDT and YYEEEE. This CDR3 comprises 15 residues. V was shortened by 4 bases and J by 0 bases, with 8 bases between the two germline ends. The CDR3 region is CASSPGLSGANVLTF. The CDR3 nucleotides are TGTGCCAGCAGCCCGGGACTCTCTGGGGCCAACGTCCTGACTTTC.

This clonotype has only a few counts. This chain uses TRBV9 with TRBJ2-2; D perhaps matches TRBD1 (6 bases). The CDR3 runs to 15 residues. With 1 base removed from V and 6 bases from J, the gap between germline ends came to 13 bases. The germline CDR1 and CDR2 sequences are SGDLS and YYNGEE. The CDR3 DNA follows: TGTGCCAGCAGCGTACAGGGGCCCTTCTCCGGGGAGCTGTTTTTT. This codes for CASSVQGPFSGELFF.

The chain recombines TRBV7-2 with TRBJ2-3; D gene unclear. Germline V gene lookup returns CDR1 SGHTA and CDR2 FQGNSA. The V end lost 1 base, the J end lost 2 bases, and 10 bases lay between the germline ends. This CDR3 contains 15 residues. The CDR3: CASSLDGGNTDTQYF. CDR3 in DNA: TGTGCCAGCAGCTTAGATGGCGGCAACACAGATACGCAGTATTTT.

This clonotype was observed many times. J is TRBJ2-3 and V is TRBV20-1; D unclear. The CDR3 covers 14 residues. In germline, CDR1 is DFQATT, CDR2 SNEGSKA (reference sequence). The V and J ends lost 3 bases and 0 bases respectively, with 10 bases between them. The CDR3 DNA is TGCAGTGCTAGGGACCGTAAAAGCACAGATACGCAGTATTTT. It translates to CSARDRKSTDTQYF.